This passage covers 24 T cell receptor beta chains from one sample sequenced in a study of a mutant IDH1 vaccine in newly diagnosed glioma. Method: immunoSEQ multiplex PCR; TCRdb's copy keeps in-frame clones and lacks some. The sample contains roughly 46,000 clones, roughly 90% of which appear only once. Stated time point: baseline, week 1 (first vaccination visit). As for treatment: pre-vaccination baseline after standard-of-care therapy. The sequencing used PBMCs, collected from a glioma patient treated with radiotherapy, temozolomide or both. The origin of the receptors is a man aged 35-49 years with glioma.

V usage is TRBV9 and J usage is TRBJ2-5, with D possibly TRBD2 on 6 matching bases. This CDR3 is built from 18 residues. V shed 2 bases and J shed 5 bases, with 25 bases lying between them. Germline lookup yields CDR1 SGDLS and CDR2 YYNGEE. The CDR3 DNA follows: TGTGCCAGCAGCGTTTCCCCTTTCGGGGGTCTAATAAGGGAGACCCAGTACTTC. Residues: CASSVSPFGGLIRETQYF.

This rearrangement joins TRBV11-3 to TRBJ1-1; the D gene is possibly TRBD1 (5 bases). Germline V lookup: CDR1 SGHNT, CDR2 YENEEA. The CDR3 runs to 17 residues. The germline V and J ends were trimmed by 0 bases and 4 bases, with 18 bases remaining between them. CDR3 sequence (DNA): TGTGCCAGCAGCTTAGAGGCTCCTGATAGGGGCGGCACTGAAGCTTTCTTT. Translated: CASSLEAPDRGGTEAFF.

V gene TRBV9 combines with J gene TRBJ1-3; D might be TRBD1 (6 bases). V was cut by 4 bases and J by 0 bases, with 11 bases left in between. The V gene's germline CDR1 is SGDLS and CDR2 YYNGEE. The CDR3 runs to 15 residues. CDR3 coding DNA: TGTGCCAGCAGCCCAGGGGACTTCTCTGGAAACACCATATATTTT. It encodes CASSPGDFSGNTIYF.

This chain uses TRBV18 with TRBJ2-3; D ambiguous. V was shortened by 3 bases and J by 4 bases, with 11 bases between the two germline ends. Germline loops: CDR1 KGHSH, CDR2 LQKENI. This CDR3 contains 14 residues. CDR3 loop: CASSPGRSSDTQYF. The CDR3 DNA reads TGTGCCAGCTCACCCGGACGGAGCTCAGATACGCAGTATTTT.

The rearrangement joins TRBV7-8 to TRBJ1-5, with D perhaps matching TRBD1 (6 bases). This CDR3 is 15 amino acids long. Germline CDR1 is SGHVS and CDR2 is FQNEAQ. V was cut by 5 bases and J by 11 bases, with 22 bases left in between. For the CDR3, the DNA is TGTGCCAGCAGCCAAACGGGACACCCTGGTTCGGCCCAGCATTTT. Protein: CASSQTGHPGSAQHF.

The V call is TRBV5-1, the J call TRBJ2-7; 10 nucleotides align to TRBD1. CDR1 and CDR2 (germline): SGHRS, YFSETQ. The CDR3 runs 15 residues. Losses at the gene ends were 1 base for V and 5 bases for J; bases not matched to a gene: 6. This CDR3 reads CASSLSLDRGDEQYF. The CDR3 region has the DNA TGCGCCAGCAGCTTGTCGTTGGACAGGGGGGACGAGCAGTACTTC.

This clone is termed medium-sized (0.01 to 0.1%). V usage is TRBV4-3 and J usage is TRBJ2-6; tentatively, D is TRBD1 (6 bases). CDR1 is LGHNA, CDR2 YSLEER, per germline. The CDR3 covers 16 residues. V lost 3 bases and J lost 2, with 11 bases in between. CDR3 DNA sequence: TGCGCCAGCAGCCAGGAAGAGGGGGCTGGGGCCAACGTCCTGACTTTC. Its translation is CASSQEEGAGANVLTF.

The chain couples TRBV9 to TRBJ2-3, with a possible D match to TRBD2 (6 bases). V lost 3 bases, J lost 4 bases, and 12 bases lay in between. The V gene's germline CDR1 is SGDLS and CDR2 YYNGEE. The CDR3 length is 14 residues. CDR3 DNA: TGTGCCAGCAGCGCCCGCGGGACGGCAGATACGCAGTATTTT. Its protein product is CASSARGTADTQYF.

The rearrangement uses TRBV9 and TRBJ1-4, with D hard to call. Trimming stripped 6 bases from V and 6 bases from J, with 12 bases between. Germline V gene data show CDR1 as SGDLS and CDR2 as YYNGEE. The CDR3 is 13 amino acids. CDR3 in amino acids: CASTRTPDEKLFF. CDR3 nucleotide sequence: TGTGCCAGCACCCGGACCCCTGATGAAAAACTGTTTTTT. The whole variable domain, remainder taken from reference TRBV9 and TRBJ1-4, is DSGVTQTPKHLITATGQRVTLRCSPRSGDLSVYWYQQSLDQGLQFLIQYYNGEERAKGNILERFSAQQFPDLHSELNLSSLELGDSALYFCASTRTPDEKLFFGSGTQLSVL.

This chain connects TRBV6-6 to TRBJ2-7, with D maybe TRBD2 (5 bases). Trimming removed 2 bases from V and 0 bases from J, with 11 bases in between. The germline gives CDR1 MNHNY, CDR2 SVGAGI (reference sequence). The CDR3 covers 15 residues. In DNA, the CDR3 is TGTGCCAGCAGTTACGACCTAAGCGGCTCCTACGAGCAGTACTTC. Translating gives CASSYDLSGSYEQYF.

The genes are TRBV6-4 and TRBJ2-1; D is undetermined. Germline V CDR1 and CDR2: MRHNA, SNTAGT. V was pared by 2 bases and J by 0 bases, with 8 bases between. The CDR3 runs to 15 residues. CDR3 coding DNA: TGTGCCAGCAGTGACGTCTGGACCTCCTACAATGAGCAGTTCTTC. This translates into CASSDVWTSYNEQFF.

CDR3 in amino acids: CASSGPGQGLAGLYEQYF. The CDR3, as DNA: TGCGCCAGCAGCGGACCGGGACAGGGACTAGCGGGACTCTACGAGCAGTACTTC. V and J are TRBV5-1 and TRBJ2-7; 13 nucleotides match TRBD2. CDR1 and CDR2 (germline): SGHRS, YFSETQ. V was clipped by 4 bases and J by 3 bases; unmatched bases: 13. The CDR3 has 18 amino acids.

V and J are TRBV14 and TRBJ1-2; no firm D call. V was cut by 0 bases and J by 8 bases, with 7 bases left in between. Germline V CDR1 and CDR2: SGHDN, FVKESK. This CDR3 is 12 amino acids long. The CDR3 bases are TGTGCCAGCAGCCAAGATAAAATAGGCTACACCTTC. Its protein is CASSQDKIGYTF.

V is TRBV6-6 and J is TRBJ2-3, with 14 bases that match TRBD2. The CDR3 is 15 residues long. Per the germline V gene, CDR1 is MNHNY and CDR2 is SVGAGI (reference sequence). The trim removed 6 bases at V and 4 bases at J, leaving 3 bases unmatched. The CDR3 is CASRGTSGRPDTQYF. In nucleotides, the CDR3 is TGTGCCAGCAGGGGGACTAGCGGGAGACCAGATACGCAGTATTTT.

This clone was found once. The chain combines TRBV5-3 with TRBJ1-2; D ambiguous. TRBV5-3 is designated an ORF whose function remains uncertain. This CDR3 region has 11 residues. V was shortened by 0 bases and J by 4 bases, with 1 base between the two germline ends. CDR3 residues: CARSLGYGYTF. CDR3 nucleotides: TGTGCCAGAAGCTTGGGCTATGGCTACACCTTC.

This clone was detected only once. J is TRBJ2-7 and V is TRBV5-4; D not certain. Trimming took off 0 bases at V and 4 bases at J, with 14 bases between the two ends. Per germline, CDR1 SGHNT and CDR2 YYREEE (reference sequence). CDR3 length equals 15 residues. The CDR3 is CASSLEMGIGYEQYF. The DNA of the CDR3 is TGTGCCAGCAGCTTGGAGATGGGGATTGGATACGAGCAGTACTTC.

V and J are TRBV9 and TRBJ2-1, with 9 positions matching TRBD2. V trimming: 2 bases; J trimming: 7 bases; junction bases outside the gene matches: 7. CDR3 length: 15 residues. The germline CDR1 and CDR2 sequences are SGDLS and YYNGEE. CDR3 bases: TGTGCCAGCAGCGTCGTAGCGGGAGTAGGGAATGAGCAGTTCTTC. It encodes CASSVVAGVGNEQFF.

The chain employs TRBV19 and TRBJ2-1; no firm D call. Germline V lookup: CDR1 LNHDA, CDR2 SQIVND (reference sequence). The CDR3 extends over 14 amino acids. V was pared by 6 bases and J by 0 bases, with 9 bases between. The CDR3 here is CASRTTSSYNEQFF. As DNA, the CDR3 is TGTGCCAGTAGGACCACGAGCTCCTACAATGAGCAGTTCTTC.

The chain uses TRBV19 and TRBJ2-3; TRBD2 is a possible D gene (5 bases). V dropped 6 bases and J dropped 2 bases, with 15 bases sitting between them. CDR1 LNHDA and CDR2 SQIVND come from the germline V gene (reference sequence). The CDR3 is 15 amino acids. Here the CDR3 DNA reads TGTGCCAGTAGCTCGGGGAGCGTTCTCACAGATACGCAGTATTTT. Amino acid sequence: CASSSGSVLTDTQYF.

This chain connects TRBV4-2 to TRBJ2-2; D may be TRBD1 (6 bases). This CDR3 region has 17 residues. CDR1 and CDR2 (germline): LGHNA, YNFKEQ. Trimming cost V 0 bases and J 5 bases, with 16 bases left between them. The CDR3 sequence is CASSQDVQGKETGELFF. The CDR3 DNA follows: TGTGCCAGCAGCCAAGACGTCCAGGGGAAGGAGACCGGGGAGCTGTTTTTT.

In its sample, this clone was seen a few times. CDR3 nucleotides: TGTGCCAGCAGCCAGGGACAGGGGAATCAGCCCCAGCATTTT. It specifies CASSQGQGNQPQHF. The chain employs TRBV7-2 and TRBJ1-5, with TRBD1 identical over 10 bases. The V gene's germline CDR1 is SGHTA and CDR2 FQGNSA. The CDR3 loop spans 14 amino acids. The V gene end was trimmed by 5 bases and the J gene end by 4 bases; junction bases not matched to a gene: 2.

The rearrangement links TRBV15 to TRBJ1-3; no clear D. Between the trimmed V and J ends, which lost 5 bases and 2 bases, there was a span of 7 bases. Germline loops: CDR1 LNHNV, CDR2 YYDKDF (reference sequence). The CDR3 runs 13 residues. CDR3: CATSGRTGNTIYF. The DNA of the CDR3 is TGTGCCACCAGCGGCAGAACTGGAAACACCATATATTTT. The full variable domain, its missing parts supplied by reference TRBV15 and TRBJ1-3, is DAMVIQNPRYQVTQFGKPVTLSCSQTLNHNVMYWYQQKSSQAPKLLFHYYDKDFNNEADTPDNFQSRRPNTSFCFLDIRSPGLGDTAMYLCATSGRTGNTIYFGEGSWLTVV.

CDR3 loop: CASSWLGAPLMNTEAFF. The DNA for the CDR3 is TGCGCCAGCAGCTGGTTAGGGGCGCCCCTCATGAACACTGAAGCTTTCTTT. The chain joins TRBV5-1 to TRBJ1-1; TRBD1 is a possible D gene (5 bases). The CDR3 is 17 amino acids. The germline gives CDR1 SGHRS, CDR2 YFSETQ. The V end lost 3 bases, the J end lost 0 bases, and 18 bases lay between the germline ends. Full variable domain (outside the CDR3, taken from reference TRBV5-1 and TRBJ1-1): KAGVTQTPRYLIKTRGQQVTLSCSPISGHRSVSWYQQTPGQGLQFLFEYFSETQRNKGNFPGRFSGRQFSNSRSEMNVSTLELGDSALYLCASSWLGAPLMNTEAFFGQGTRLTVV.

The chain links TRBV7-8 to TRBJ1-5; D remains unclear. Trimming pared 5 bases from V and 4 bases from J, leaving 15 bases between. The CDR3 is 15 residues long. CDR1 is SGHVS, CDR2 FQNEAQ, per germline. The CDR3 region is CASSPDGIGNQPQHF. The DNA of the CDR3 is TGTGCCAGCAGCCCAGACGGTATAGGGAATCAGCCCCAGCATTTT.